These 4 T cell receptor beta chains were all obtained from the same sample, sequenced in a study of T-cell memory formation after mild COVID-19. TCRdb re-analysed the 5' RACE reads in MiXCR, keeping a single row per CDR3 protein. In the table there are 180,000 or so distinct CDR3 sequences, 15% to 20% of which are singletons. Sequences were obtained from PBMCs or a T cell subset sorted from them (not recorded which). These TCRs come from an adult woman who had mild COVID-19 (a few samples of this study predate the infection). Cell type and time point are not known.

Only a few counts were recorded for this clonotype. The chain uses TRBV20-1 and TRBJ2-3; 10 nucleotides align to TRBD2. The CDR3 covers 14 residues. V shed 5 bases and J 6 bases; nucleotides not matched to a gene: 8. Germline CDR1 reads DFQATT; CDR2 reads SNEGSKA (reference sequence). As DNA, the CDR3 is TGCAGTGCTCTACTAGCGGGGAGATCGGATACGCAGTATTTT. This sequence encodes CSALLAGRSDTQYF.

This clonotype was detected a few times. The chain is built from TRBV7-9 and TRBJ2-3, with 12 bases fitting TRBD2. The CDR3 consists of 15 residues. Germline V lookup: CDR1 SEHNR, CDR2 FQNEAQ (reference sequence). Trimming removed 6 bases from V and 7 bases from J; junction bases left unmatched: 8. DNA of the CDR3: TGTGCCAGCAGTCGGACTAGCGGGGCGAGCAATACGCAGTATTTT. Translated, it gives CASSRTSGASNTQYF. The full variable domain, its missing parts supplied by reference TRBV7-9 and TRBJ2-3, is DTGVSQNPRHKITKRGQNVTFRCDPISEHNRLYWYRQTLGQGPEFLTYFQNEAQLEKSRLLSDRFSAERPKGSFSTLEIQRTEQGDSAMYLCASSRTSGASNTQYFGPGTRLTVL.

This sequence joins TRBV5-1 and TRBJ2-5; the match to TRBD1 covers 8 bases. This CDR3 has 15 amino acids. V trimming: 8 bases; J trimming: 2 bases; junction bases outside the gene matches: 11. Germline CDR1 is SGHRS and CDR2 is YFSETQ. The CDR3 DNA sequence: TGCGCCAGAAGACCCGGAGGGACAGGTCAAGAGACCCAGTACTTC. Translated, it gives CARRPGGTGQETQYF.

The CDR3 spells CASSFGRGAQETQYF. The CDR3 DNA reads as TGCGCCAGCAGCTTCGGCAGGGGAGCCCAAGAGACCCAGTACTTC. This chain connects TRBV5-1 to TRBJ2-5; D is possibly TRBD1 (6 bases). Germline CDR1 is SGHRS and CDR2 is YFSETQ. The CDR3 contains 15 residues. Trimming cost V 2 bases and J 1 base, with 12 bases left between them.